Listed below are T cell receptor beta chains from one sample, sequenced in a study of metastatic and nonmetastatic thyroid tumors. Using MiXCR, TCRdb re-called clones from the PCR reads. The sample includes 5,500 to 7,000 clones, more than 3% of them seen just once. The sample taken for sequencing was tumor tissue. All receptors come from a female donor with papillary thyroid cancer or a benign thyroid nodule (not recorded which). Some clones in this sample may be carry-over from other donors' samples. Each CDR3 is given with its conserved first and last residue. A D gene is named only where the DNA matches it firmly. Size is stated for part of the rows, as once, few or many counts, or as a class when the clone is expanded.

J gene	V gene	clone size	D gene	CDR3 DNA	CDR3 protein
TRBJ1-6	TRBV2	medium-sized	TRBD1	TGTGCCTGCACCGGGACAGGGGTTAATTCACCCCTCCACTTT	CACTGTGVNSPLHF
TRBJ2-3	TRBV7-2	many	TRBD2	TGTGCCAGCAGCTTTAGTGCCGGACTAGCGGGCACAGATACGCAGTATTTT	CASSFSAGLAGTDTQYF
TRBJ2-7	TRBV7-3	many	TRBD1	TGTGCCAGCAGCTCTGACAGGGCCGGCGAGCAGTACTTC	CASSSDRAGEQYF
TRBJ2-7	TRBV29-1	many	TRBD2	TGCAGCGCGAGCGGGAGGGATTACGAGCAGTACTTC	CSASGRDYEQYF
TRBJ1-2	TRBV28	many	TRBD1	TGTGCCAGCAGTCCACAGGGGCAAGGCTACACCTTC	CASSPQGQGYTF
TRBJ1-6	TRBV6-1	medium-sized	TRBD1	TGTGCCAGCAACCGACAGGGCCATAATTCACCCCTCCACTTT	CASNRQGHNSPLHF
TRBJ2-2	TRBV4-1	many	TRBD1	TGCGCCAGCAGCACCCGGGACAGGGGACTCACCGGGGAGCTGTTTTTT	CASSTRDRGLTGELFF
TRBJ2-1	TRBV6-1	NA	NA	TGTGCCAGCAGCGAATCTAGCTCCGCATACAATGAGCAGTTCTTC	CASSESSSAYNEQFF
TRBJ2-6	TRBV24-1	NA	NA	TGTGCCACCGGGCCCGAAAAGACTTCTGGGGCCAACGTCCTGACTTTC	CATGPEKTSGANVLTF
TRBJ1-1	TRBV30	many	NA	TGTGCCTGGAGTTTTCACGAGAACACTGAAGCTTTCTTT	CAWSFHENTEAFF
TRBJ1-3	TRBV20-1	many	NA	TGCAGTGCTCAGCAGGGCTCCGGAAACACCATATATTTT	CSAQQGSGNTIYF
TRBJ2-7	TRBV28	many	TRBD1	TGTGCCAGCAGTCCCCGACCGGACAGGGGAAAGGACGAGCAGTACTTC	CASSPRPDRGKDEQYF
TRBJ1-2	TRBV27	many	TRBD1	TGTGCCAGCAGAGGGTTTACCGGGACAGGCGTCGGCTACACCTTC	CASRGFTGTGVGYTF
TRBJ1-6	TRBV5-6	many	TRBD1	TGTGCCAGCAGCTGGGACAGGGGGCTGTCACCCCTCCACTTT	CASSWDRGLSPLHF
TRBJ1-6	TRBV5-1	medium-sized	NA	TGCGCCAGCAGCTTGGCCGGGACTTCACCCCTCCACTTT	CASSLAGTSPLHF
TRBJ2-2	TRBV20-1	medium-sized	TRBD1	TGCAGTGCCAGGGGGACACCGAACACCGGGGAGCTGTTTTTT	CSARGTPNTGELFF
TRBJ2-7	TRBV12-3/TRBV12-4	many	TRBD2	TGTGCCAGCAGTCTAGGACTAGCGGGAATCTCCTACGAGCAGTACTTC	CASSLGLAGISYEQYF
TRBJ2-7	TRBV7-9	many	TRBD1	TGTGCCAGCAGCTTTTCGGACAGGGGGCACTACGAGCAGTACTTC	CASSFSDRGHYEQYF
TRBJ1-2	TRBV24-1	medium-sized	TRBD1	TGTGCCACCAGTGAATCCAAGACAGGGCATGGCTACACCTTC	CATSESKTGHGYTF
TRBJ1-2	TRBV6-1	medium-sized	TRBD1	TGTGCCAGCAGTTCGACAGGGGCCGGCTACACCTTC	CASSSTGAGYTF
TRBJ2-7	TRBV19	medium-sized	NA	TGTGCCAGTAGTAGGACACGTGGGGTCGAGCAGTACTTC	CASSRTRGVEQYF
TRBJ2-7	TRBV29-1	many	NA	TGCAGCGTTGGGAGGGACAGCGCTCACGAGCAGTACTTC	CSVGRDSAHEQYF
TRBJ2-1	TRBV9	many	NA	TGTGCCAGCAGCCCCACGGGGTACAATGAGCAGTTCTTC	CASSPTGYNEQFF
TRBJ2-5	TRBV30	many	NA	TGTGCCTGGGGCAGGGTCGGCGTGAAGGAGACCCAGTACTTC	CAWGRVGVKETQYF
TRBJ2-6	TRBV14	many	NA	TGTGCCAGCAGCCCAGGGGCCAACGTCCTGACTTTC	CASSPGANVLTF
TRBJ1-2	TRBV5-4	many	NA	TGTGCCAGCAGCTGGGGCGTTAACTATGGCTACACCTTC	CASSWGVNYGYTF
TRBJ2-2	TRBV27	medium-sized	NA	TGTGCCAGCACCACAAACGCAGCGTACACCGGGGAGCTGTTTTTT	CASTTNAAYTGELFF
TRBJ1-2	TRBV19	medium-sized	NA	TGTGCCAGTAGTCCCGGCCGAGACAGTGGCTACACCTTC	CASSPGRDSGYTF
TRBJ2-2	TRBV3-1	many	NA	TGTGCCAGCAGCCGGGGTAGGTCCGGGGAGCTGTTTTTT	CASSRGRSGELFF
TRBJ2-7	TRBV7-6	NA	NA	TGTGCCAGCAGCTCCGCCCCCTCTTCCGAGCAGTACTTC	CASSSAPSSEQYF
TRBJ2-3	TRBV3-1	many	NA	TGTGCCAGCAGCCTAAGCAAGGGGGCAGATACGCAGTATTTT	CASSLSKGADTQYF
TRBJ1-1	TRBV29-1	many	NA	TGCAGCGCTCGGGACCGGGCCTCTATGAACACTGAAGCTTTCTTT	CSARDRASMNTEAFF
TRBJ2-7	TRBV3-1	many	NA	TGTGCCAGCAGTCAAAATATCTACGAGCAGTACTTC	CASSQNIYEQYF
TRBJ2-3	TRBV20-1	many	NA	TGCAGTGCGGGCACAGATACGCAGTATTTT	CSAGTDTQYF
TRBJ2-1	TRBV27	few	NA	TGTGCCAGCAGTCGAACTAACAATGAGCAGTTCTTC	CASSRTNNEQFF
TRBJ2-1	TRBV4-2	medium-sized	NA	TGTGCCAGCAGCCTGACAGGGCCTCTGGAGCGGGACACCTACAATGAGCAGTTCTTC	CASSLTGPLERDTYNEQFF
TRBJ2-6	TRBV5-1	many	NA	TGCGCCAGCAGCTCTTTAGGGGCTGGGGCCAACGTCCTGACTTTC	CASSSLGAGANVLTF
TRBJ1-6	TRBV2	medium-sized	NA	TGTGCCAGCACCACTTACGGGACGGATAATTCACCCCTCCACTTT	CASTTYGTDNSPLHF
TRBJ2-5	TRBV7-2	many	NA	TGTGCCAGCAGCTTAGCGCGTGGGGGATTGAAGGAGACCCAGTACTTC	CASSLARGGLKETQYF
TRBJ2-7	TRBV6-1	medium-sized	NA	TGTGCCAGCAGTGAAGAACGGACAGTGATTTCCTACGAGCAGTACTTC	CASSEERTVISYEQYF
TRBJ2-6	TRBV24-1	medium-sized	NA	TGTGCCACCTCGAATCCTGGGGCCAACGTCCTGACTTTC	CATSNPGANVLTF
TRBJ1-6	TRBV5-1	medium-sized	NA	TGCGCCAGCAGCTTGGAGGTCAGCGGCTCACCCCTCCACTTT	CASSLEVSGSPLHF